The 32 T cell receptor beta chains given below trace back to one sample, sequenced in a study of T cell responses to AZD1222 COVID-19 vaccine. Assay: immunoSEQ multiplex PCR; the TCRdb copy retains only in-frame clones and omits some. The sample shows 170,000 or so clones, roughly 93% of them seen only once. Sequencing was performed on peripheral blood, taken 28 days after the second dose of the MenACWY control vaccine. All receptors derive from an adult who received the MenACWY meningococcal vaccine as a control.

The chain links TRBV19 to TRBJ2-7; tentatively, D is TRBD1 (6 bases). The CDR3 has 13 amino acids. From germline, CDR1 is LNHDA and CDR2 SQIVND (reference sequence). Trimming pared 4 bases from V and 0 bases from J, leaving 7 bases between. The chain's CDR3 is CASSTGASYEQYF. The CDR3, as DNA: TGTGCCAGTAGTACAGGGGCCTCCTACGAGCAGTACTTC.

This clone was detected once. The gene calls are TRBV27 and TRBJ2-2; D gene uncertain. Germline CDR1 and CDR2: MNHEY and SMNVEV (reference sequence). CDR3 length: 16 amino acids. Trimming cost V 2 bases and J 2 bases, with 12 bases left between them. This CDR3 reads CASSLRTNLNTGELFF. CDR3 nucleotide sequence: TGTGCCAGCAGTTTACGTACTAACCTAAACACCGGGGAGCTGTTTTTT.

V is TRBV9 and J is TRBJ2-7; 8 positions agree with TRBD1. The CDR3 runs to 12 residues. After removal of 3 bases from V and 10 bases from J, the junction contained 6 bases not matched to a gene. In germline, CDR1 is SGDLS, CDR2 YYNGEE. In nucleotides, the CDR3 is TGTGCCAGCAGCGGCGACAGGGGCCCTCAGTACTTC. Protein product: CASSGDRGPQYF.

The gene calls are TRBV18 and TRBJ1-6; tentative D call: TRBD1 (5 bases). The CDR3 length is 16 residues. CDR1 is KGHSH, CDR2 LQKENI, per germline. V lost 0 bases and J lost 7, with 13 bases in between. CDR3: CASSPPRTRDNSPLHF. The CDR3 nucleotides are TGTGCCAGCTCACCACCACGGACACGGGACAATTCACCCCTCCACTTT.

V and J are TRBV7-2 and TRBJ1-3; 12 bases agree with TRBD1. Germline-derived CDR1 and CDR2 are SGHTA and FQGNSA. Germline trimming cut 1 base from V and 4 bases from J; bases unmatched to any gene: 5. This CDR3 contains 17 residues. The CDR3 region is CASSLVGTGGGGNTIYF. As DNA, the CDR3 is TGTGCCAGCAGCTTAGTTGGGACAGGGGGCGGAGGAAACACCATATATTTT.

CDR3: CASRVGGSTGELFF. DNA for the CDR3: TGTGCCAGCAGGGTAGGGGGTTCCACCGGGGAGCTGTTTTTT. The rearrangement uses TRBV28 and TRBJ2-2; D is possibly TRBD1 (6 bases). The CDR3 has 14 residues. Trimming left V 6 bases short and J 4 bases short, with 12 bases between. The germline V gene encodes CDR1 MDHEN and CDR2 SYDVKM.

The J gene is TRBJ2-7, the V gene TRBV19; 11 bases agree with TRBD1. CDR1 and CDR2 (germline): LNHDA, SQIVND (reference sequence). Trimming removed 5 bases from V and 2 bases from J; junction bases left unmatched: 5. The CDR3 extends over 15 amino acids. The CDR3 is CASSPGQGGPYEQYF. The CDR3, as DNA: TGTGCCAGTAGTCCGGGACAGGGGGGACCCTACGAGCAGTACTTC.

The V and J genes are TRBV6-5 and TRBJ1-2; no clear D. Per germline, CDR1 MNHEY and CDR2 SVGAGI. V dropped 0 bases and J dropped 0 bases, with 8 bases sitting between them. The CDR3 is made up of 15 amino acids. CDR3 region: CASSYSGRTNYGYTF. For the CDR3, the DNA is TGTGCCAGCAGTTACTCCGGGAGGACTAACTATGGCTACACCTTC.

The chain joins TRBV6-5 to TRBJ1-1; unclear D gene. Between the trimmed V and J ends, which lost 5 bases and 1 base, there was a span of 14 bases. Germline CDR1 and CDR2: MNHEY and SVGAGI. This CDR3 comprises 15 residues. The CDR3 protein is CASSRSGLRNTEAFF. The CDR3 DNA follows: TGTGCCAGCAGTCGGTCCGGGCTGCGGAACACTGAAGCTTTCTTT.

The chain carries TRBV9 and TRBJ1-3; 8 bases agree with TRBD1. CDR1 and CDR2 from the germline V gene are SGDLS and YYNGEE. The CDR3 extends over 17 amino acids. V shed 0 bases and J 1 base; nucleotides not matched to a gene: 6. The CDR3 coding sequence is TGTGCCAGCAGCGTAGGTCCAACAGGGGGTTCTGGAAACACCATATATTTT. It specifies CASSVGPTGGSGNTIYF.

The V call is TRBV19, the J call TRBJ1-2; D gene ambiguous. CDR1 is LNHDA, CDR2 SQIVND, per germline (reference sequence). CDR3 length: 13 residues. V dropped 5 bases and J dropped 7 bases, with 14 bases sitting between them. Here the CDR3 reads CASSPSDYFGYTF. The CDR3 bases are TGTGCCAGTAGTCCTTCCGACTACTTTGGCTACACCTTC.

The chain's CDR3 is CASSESGFTAQYF. In DNA form, the CDR3 reads TGCGCCAGCAGTGAGTCGGGATTCACCGCTCAGTACTTC. J is TRBJ2-4 and V is TRBV10-1; unclear D gene. This CDR3 contains 13 residues. The V end was cut by 0 bases, the J end by 12 bases, with 12 bases between. Germline CDR1 reads WNHNN; CDR2 reads SYGVQD (reference sequence).

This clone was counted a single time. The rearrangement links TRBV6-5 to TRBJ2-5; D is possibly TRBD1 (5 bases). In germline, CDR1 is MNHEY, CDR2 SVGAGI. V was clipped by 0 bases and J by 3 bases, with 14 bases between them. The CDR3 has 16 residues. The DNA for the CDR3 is TGTGCCAGCAGTTACTCGGCCACGACCAGGGAAGAGACCCAGTACTTC. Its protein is CASSYSATTREETQYF.

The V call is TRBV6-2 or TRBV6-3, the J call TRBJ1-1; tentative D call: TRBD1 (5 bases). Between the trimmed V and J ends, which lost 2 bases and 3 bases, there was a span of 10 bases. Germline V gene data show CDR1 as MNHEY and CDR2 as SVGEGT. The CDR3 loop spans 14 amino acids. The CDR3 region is CASSYRDLDTEAFF. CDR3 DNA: TGTGCCAGCAGTTACCGGGACTTAGACACTGAAGCTTTCTTT.

The CDR3 coding sequence is TGTGCCAGCAGAGGCGACAGGACCCTGGGCTACACCTTC. This translates into CASRGDRTLGYTF. This chain uses TRBV28 with TRBJ1-2; D possibly corresponds to TRBD1 (6 bases). The CDR3 covers 13 residues. The V and J ends lost 6 bases and 8 bases respectively, with 16 bases between them. The V gene's germline CDR1 is MDHEN and CDR2 SYDVKM.

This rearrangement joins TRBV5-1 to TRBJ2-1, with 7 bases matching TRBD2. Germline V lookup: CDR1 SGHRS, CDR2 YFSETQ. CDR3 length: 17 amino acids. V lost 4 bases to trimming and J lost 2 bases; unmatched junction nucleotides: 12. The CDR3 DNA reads TGCGCCAGCAGCGGGGGGGTACTTGACTCTCCCTACAATGAGCAGTTCTTC. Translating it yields CASSGGVLDSPYNEQFF.

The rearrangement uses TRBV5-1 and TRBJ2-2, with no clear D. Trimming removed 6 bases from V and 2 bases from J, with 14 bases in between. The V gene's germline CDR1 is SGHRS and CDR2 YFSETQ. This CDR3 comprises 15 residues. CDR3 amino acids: CASKWSPTNTGELFF. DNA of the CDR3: TGCGCCAGCAAGTGGTCACCCACCAACACCGGGGAGCTGTTTTTT. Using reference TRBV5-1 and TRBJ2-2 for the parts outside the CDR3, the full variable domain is KAGVTQTPRYLIKTRGQQVTLSCSPISGHRSVSWYQQTPGQGLQFLFEYFSETQRNKGNFPGRFSGRQFSNSRSEMNVSTLELGDSALYLCASKWSPTNTGELFFGEGSRLTVL.

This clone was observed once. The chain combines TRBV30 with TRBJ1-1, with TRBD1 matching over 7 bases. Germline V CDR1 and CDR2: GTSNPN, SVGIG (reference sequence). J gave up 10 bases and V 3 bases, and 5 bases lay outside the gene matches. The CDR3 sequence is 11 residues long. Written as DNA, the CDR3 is TGTGCCTGGAGAAGACAGGGCTCAGCTTTCTTT. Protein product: CAWRRQGSAFF.

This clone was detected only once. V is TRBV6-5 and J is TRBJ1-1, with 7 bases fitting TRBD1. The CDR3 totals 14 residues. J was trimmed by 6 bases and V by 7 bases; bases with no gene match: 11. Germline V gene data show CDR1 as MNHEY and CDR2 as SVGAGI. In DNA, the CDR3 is TGTGCCAGCAAGTACCGGGAAGGGGGCTCTGAAGCTTTCTTT. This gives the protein CASKYREGGSEAFF.

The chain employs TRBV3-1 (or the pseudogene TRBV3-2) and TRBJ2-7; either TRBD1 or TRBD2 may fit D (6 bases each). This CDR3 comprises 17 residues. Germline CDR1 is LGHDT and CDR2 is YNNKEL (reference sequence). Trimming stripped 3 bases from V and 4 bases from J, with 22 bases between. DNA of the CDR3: TGTGCCAGCAGCCACCTGGCCGTCGGGGGCGAACCTTACGAGCAGTACTTC. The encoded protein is CASSHLAVGGEPYEQYF.

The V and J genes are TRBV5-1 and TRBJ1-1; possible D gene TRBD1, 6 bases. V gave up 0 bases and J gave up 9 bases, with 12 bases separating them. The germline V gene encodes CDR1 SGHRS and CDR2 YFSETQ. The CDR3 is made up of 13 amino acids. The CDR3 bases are TGCGCCAGCAGCTTGGGACAGGAGCCTCAAGCTTTCTTT. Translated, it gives CASSLGQEPQAFF.

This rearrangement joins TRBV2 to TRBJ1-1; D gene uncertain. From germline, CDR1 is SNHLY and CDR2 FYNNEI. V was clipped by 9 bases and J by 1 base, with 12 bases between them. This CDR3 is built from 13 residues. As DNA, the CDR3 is TGTGCCAGTTCTCGGACGGCGAACACTGAAGCTTTCTTT. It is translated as CASSRTANTEAFF.

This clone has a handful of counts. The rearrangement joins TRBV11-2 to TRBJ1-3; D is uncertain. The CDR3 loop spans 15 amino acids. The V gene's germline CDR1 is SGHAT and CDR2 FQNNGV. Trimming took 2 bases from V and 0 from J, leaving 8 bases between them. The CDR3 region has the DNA TGTGCCAGCAGCTTAAGTAGGAACTCTGGAAACACCATATATTTT. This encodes CASSLSRNSGNTIYF.

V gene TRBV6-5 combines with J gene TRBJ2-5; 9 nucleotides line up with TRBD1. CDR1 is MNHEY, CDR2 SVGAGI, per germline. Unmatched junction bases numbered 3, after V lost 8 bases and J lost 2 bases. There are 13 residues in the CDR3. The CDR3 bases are TGTGCCAGCCGGGGACAGGGACAAGAGACCCAGTACTTC. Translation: CASRGQGQETQYF.

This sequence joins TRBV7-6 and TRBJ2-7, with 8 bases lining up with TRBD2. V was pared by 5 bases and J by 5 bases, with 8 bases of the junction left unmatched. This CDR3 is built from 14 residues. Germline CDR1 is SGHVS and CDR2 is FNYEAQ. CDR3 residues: CASSDGTRRDEQYF. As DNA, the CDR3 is TGTGCCAGCAGCGACGGGACTAGGAGAGACGAGCAGTACTTC.

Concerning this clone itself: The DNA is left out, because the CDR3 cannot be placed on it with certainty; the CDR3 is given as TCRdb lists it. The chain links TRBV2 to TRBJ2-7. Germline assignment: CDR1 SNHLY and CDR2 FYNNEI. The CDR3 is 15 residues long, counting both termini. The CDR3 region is CASRYRDVGPGEQYF.

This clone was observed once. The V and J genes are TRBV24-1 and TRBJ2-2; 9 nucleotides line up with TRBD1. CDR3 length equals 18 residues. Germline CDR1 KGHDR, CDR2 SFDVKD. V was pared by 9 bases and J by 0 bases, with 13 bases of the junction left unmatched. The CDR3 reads CATQGTGLSLANTGELFF. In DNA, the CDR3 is TGTGCCACCCAAGGGACAGGGCTCTCATTAGCGAACACCGGGGAGCTGTTTTTT.

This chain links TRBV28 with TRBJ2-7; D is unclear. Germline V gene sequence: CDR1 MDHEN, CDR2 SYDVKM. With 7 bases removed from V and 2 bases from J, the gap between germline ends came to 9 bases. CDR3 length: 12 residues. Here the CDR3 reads CASIGFTYEQYF. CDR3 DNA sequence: TGTGCCAGCATCGGGTTTACCTACGAGCAGTACTTC.

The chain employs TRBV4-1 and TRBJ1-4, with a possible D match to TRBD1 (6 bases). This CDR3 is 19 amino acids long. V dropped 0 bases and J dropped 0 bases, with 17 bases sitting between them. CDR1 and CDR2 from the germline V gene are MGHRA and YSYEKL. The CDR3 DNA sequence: TGCGCCAGCAGCCAAGATTGGGCAGGGGTTCTTGCAACTAATGAAAAACTGTTTTTT. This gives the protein CASSQDWAGVLATNEKLFF.

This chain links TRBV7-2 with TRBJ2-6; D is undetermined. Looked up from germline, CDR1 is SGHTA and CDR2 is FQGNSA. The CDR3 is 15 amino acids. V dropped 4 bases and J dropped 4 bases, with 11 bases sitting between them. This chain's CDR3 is CASSSNTGGANVLTF. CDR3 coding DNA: TGTGCCAGCAGCTCCAACACCGGGGGGGCCAACGTCCTGACTTTC.

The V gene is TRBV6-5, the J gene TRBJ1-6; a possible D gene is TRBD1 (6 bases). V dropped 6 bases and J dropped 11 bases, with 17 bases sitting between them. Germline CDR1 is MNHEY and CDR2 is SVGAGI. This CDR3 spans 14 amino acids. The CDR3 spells CASRAQGGGAPLHF. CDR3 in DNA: TGTGCCAGCAGGGCACAAGGGGGAGGTGCACCCCTCCACTTT.

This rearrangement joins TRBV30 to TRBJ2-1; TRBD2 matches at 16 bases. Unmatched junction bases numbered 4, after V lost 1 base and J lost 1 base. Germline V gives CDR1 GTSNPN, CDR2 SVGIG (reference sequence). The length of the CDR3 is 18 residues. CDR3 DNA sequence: TGTGCCTGGAGTGAGGGACTAGCGGGGGGGTTATCCTACAATGAGCAGTTCTTC. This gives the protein CAWSEGLAGGLSYNEQFF.